These 8 T cell receptor beta chains share one sample of origin, sequenced in a study of OX40 agonist ivuxolimab in advanced cancers. Profiling relied on immunoSEQ multiplex PCR, and the TCRdb table lists in-frame clones only, not all of them. The sample has more than 25,000 clones, around four fifths seen once. This sample comprised CD4+ or CD8+ T cells sorted from blood, obtained in a trial of the OX40 agonist ivuxolimab. The receptors shown here come from an adult with an advanced solid tumor such as melanoma, head and neck, liver or kidney cancer.

The gene calls are TRBV5-1 and TRBJ2-7; D gene uncertain. V dropped 3 bases and J dropped 3 bases, with 13 bases sitting between them. This CDR3 spans 14 amino acids. CDR1 and CDR2 (germline): SGHRS, YFSETQ. The chain's CDR3 is CASSSDADGYEQYF. The DNA of the CDR3 is TGCGCCAGCAGCTCGGACGCGGACGGCTACGAGCAGTACTTC.

The V call is TRBV7-8, the J call TRBJ2-1, with 8 bases matching TRBD2. V shed 1 base, J shed 4 bases, and the junction held 12 bases outside the gene matches. Germline CDR1 reads SGHVS; CDR2 reads FQNEAQ. The CDR3 covers 18 residues. CDR3 nucleotide sequence: TGTGCCAGCAGCTTAGACGAAGCGGTGGCGGGAGGTTACAATGAGCAGTTCTTC. Its protein product is CASSLDEAVAGGYNEQFF.

The chain couples TRBV14 to TRBJ1-2; D might be TRBD1 (5 bases). CDR3 length: 13 amino acids. Deletions cut 3 bases from V and 2 bases from J, with 7 bases between. CDR1 SGHDN and CDR2 FVKESK come from the germline V gene. CDR3 DNA: TGTGCCAGCAGCCACGGGACGAACTATGGCTACACCTTC. This codes for CASSHGTNYGYTF. Supplemented by reference TRBV14 and TRBJ1-2, the full variable domain reads EAGVTQFPSHSVIEKGQTVTLRCDPISGHDNLYWYRRVMGKEIKFLLHFVKESKQDESGMPNNRFLAERTGGTYSTLKVQPAELEDSGVYFCASSHGTNYGYTFGSGTRLTVV.

V and J are TRBV6-1 and TRBJ2-5; D remains ambiguous. Trimming shortened V by 8 bases and J by 5 bases, and 9 bases separated the two germline ends. The CDR3 is made up of 11 amino acids. CDR1 and CDR2 from the germline V gene are MNHNS and SASEGT. CDR3 sequence reads: CASLSGETQYF. CDR3 nucleotides: TGTGCCAGCCTTTCGGGTGAGACCCAGTACTTC.

For the CDR3, the DNA is TGCGCCAGCAGTGATCCCGGGACTAGCGGAGAGCAGTTCTTC. Its protein is CASSDPGTSGEQFF. The rearrangement uses TRBV10-1 and TRBJ2-1, with 11 bases lining up with TRBD2. The CDR3 runs 14 residues. Looked up from germline, CDR1 is WNHNN and CDR2 is SYGVQD (reference sequence). With V trimmed by 3 bases and J by 10 bases, 5 bases remained unmatched.

V usage is TRBV29-1 and J usage is TRBJ2-3, with 8 bases identical to TRBD2. Looked up from germline, CDR1 is SQVTM and CDR2 is ANQGSEA. V shed 6 bases and J 7 bases; nucleotides not matched to a gene: 12. CDR3 length equals 14 residues. The CDR3 is CSVELADLVNTQYF. In DNA form, the CDR3 reads TGCAGCGTCGAACTAGCGGATCTCGTGAATACGCAGTATTTT.

The chain has TRBV28 and TRBJ1-5; possibly TRBD1 for D (6 bases). V was trimmed by 3 bases and J by 1 base, leaving 16 bases between them. Germline loops: CDR1 MDHEN, CDR2 SYDVKM. The CDR3 is 17 residues long. CDR3 in amino acids: CASSFGGAGGSNQPQHF. For the CDR3, the DNA is TGTGCCAGCAGTTTTGGGGGGGCCGGAGGGAGCAATCAGCCCCAGCATTTT. Full variable domain (remainder filled in from reference TRBV28 and TRBJ1-5): DVKVTQSSRYLVKRTGEKVFLECVQDMDHENMFWYRQDPGLGLRLIYFSYDVKMKEKGDIPEGYSVSREKKERFSLILESASTNQTSMYLCASSFGGAGGSNQPQHFGDGTRLSIL.

Sample share makes this clone medium-sized. The chain recombines TRBV30 with TRBJ1-1, with D unclear. The CDR3 is 13 residues long. Germline assignment: CDR1 GTSNPN and CDR2 SVGIG (reference sequence). V was pared by 2 bases and J by 3 bases, with 10 bases between. The CDR3 DNA is TGTGCCTGGAGTTGGCAGAGACACACTGAAGCTTTCTTT. Its translation is CAWSWQRHTEAFF.